This T cell receptor beta chain originates from a study of blood T cell repertoires in COVID-19. Study-wide context: Italy, Spain and the United States were the sources of the convalescent and acute COVID-19 samples. PBMCs, B-cell-depleted T cells, or T cells were the source of the cDNA or gDNA that made up the material.

Study processing details: How many nucleated cells were present was estimated from reference gene primer amplification. Method: immunoSEQ multiplex PCR; TCRdb's copy keeps in-frame clones and lacks some. The V and J calls and clone size are taken from that table; D and trimming were inferred from the DNA. Among around 300,000 clones, approximately 90% were seen once, and the ten largest hold about 3%. V shed 5 bases and J shed 2 bases, with 17 bases lying between them. The CDR3 runs 15 residues. Germline lookup yields CDR1 SGDLS and CDR2 YYNGEE. This TCR came from a woman aged 25 to 39 with active or convalescent COVID-19. The sequenced material came from peripheral blood. The rearrangement links TRBV9 to TRBJ2-7, with a possible D match to TRBD2 (6 bases). CDR3 residues: CASSAGSGITYEQYF. The CDR3 nucleotides are TGTGCCAGCAGTGCCGGTAGCGGTATCACCTACGAGCAGTACTTC.